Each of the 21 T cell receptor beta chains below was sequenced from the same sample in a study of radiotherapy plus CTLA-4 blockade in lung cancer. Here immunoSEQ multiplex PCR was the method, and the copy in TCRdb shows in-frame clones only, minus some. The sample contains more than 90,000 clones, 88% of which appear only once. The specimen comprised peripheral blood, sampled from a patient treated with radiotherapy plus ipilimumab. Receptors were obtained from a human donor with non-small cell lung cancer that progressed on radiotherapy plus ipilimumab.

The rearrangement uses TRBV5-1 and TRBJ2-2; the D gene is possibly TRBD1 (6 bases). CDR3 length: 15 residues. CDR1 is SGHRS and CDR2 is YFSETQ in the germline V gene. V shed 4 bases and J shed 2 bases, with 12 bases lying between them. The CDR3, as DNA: TGCGCCAGCAGCCCGACGGGACAAAACACCGGGGAGCTGTTTTTT. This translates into CASSPTGQNTGELFF. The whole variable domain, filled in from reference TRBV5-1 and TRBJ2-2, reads KAGVTQTPRYLIKTRGQQVTLSCSPISGHRSVSWYQQTPGQGLQFLFEYFSETQRNKGNFPGRFSGRQFSNSRSEMNVSTLELGDSALYLCASSPTGQNTGELFFGEGSRLTVL.

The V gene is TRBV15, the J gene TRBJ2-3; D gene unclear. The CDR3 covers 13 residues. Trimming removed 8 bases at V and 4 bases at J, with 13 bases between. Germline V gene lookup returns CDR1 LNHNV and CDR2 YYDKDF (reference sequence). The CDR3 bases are TGTGCCACCTCCGTTGGGTTACCAGATACGCAGTATTTT. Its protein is CATSVGLPDTQYF. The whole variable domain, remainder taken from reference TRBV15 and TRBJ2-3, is DAMVIQNPRYQVTQFGKPVTLSCSQTLNHNVMYWYQQKSSQAPKLLFHYYDKDFNNEADTPDNFQSRRPNTSFCFLDIRSPGLGDTAMYLCATSVGLPDTQYFGPGTRLTVL.

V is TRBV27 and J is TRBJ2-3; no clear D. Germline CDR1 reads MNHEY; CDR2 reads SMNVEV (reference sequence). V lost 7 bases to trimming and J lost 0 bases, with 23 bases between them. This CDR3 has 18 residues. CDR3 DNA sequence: TGTGCCAGCAACCTACTCGCGCCCAGCTCCACTAGCACAGATACGCAGTATTTT. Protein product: CASNLLAPSSTSTDTQYF.

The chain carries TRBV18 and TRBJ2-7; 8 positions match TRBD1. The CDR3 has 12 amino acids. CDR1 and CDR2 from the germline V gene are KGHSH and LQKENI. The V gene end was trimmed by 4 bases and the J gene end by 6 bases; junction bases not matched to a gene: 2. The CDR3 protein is CASSLDRAEQYF. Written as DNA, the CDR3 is TGTGCCAGCTCACTGGACAGGGCCGAGCAGTACTTC.

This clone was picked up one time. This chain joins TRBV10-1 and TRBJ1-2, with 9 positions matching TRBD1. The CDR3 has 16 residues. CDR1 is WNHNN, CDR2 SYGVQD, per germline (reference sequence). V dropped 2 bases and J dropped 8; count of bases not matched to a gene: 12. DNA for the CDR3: TGCGCCAGCAGTGAGCCGAGGGGGGACAGGGAGGGAGGCTACACCTTC. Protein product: CASSEPRGDREGGYTF.

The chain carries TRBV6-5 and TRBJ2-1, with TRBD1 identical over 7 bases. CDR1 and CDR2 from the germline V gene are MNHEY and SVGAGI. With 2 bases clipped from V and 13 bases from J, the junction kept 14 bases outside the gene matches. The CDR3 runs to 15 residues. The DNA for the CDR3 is TGTGCCAGCAGTTACACTAGGACAGGCCGGGACCTTCAGTTCTTC. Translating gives CASSYTRTGRDLQFF.

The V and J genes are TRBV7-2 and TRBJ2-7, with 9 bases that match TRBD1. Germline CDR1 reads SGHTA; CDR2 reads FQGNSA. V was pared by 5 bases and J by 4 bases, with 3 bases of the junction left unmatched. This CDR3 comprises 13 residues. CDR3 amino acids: CASSPGQGYEQYF. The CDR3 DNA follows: TGTGCCAGCAGCCCGGGACAGGGATACGAGCAGTACTTC. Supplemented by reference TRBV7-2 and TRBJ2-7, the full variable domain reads GAGVSQSPSNKVTEKGKDVELRCDPISGHTALYWYRQSLGQGLEFLIYFQGNSAPDKSGLPSDRFSAERTGGSVSTLTIQRTQQEDSAVYLCASSPGQGYEQYFGPGTRLTVT.

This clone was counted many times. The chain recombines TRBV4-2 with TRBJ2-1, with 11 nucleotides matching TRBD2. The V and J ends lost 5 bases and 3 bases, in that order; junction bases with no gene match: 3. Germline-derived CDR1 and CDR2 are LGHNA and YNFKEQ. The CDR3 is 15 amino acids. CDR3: CASSVGTSGYNEQFF. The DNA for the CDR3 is TGTGCCAGCAGCGTGGGGACTAGCGGCTACAATGAGCAGTTCTTC.

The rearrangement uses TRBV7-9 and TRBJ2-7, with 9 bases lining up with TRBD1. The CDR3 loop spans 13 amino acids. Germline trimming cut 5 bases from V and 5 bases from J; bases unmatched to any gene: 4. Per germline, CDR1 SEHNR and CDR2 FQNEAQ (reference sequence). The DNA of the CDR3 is TGTGCCAGCAGCGGAAGGACAGGGGACGAGCAGTACTTC. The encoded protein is CASSGRTGDEQYF.

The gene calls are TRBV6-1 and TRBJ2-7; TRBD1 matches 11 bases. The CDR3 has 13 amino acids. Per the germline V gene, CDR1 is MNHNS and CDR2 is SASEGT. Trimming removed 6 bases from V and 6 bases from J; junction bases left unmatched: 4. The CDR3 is CASRPGTGGEQYF. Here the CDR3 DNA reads TGTGCCAGCAGGCCAGGGACAGGGGGCGAGCAGTACTTC.

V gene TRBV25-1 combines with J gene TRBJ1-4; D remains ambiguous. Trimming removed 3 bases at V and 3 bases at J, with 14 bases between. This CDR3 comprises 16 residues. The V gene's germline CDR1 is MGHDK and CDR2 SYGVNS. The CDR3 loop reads CASSELIGGPNEKLFF. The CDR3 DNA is TGTGCCAGCAGTGAGTTAATCGGCGGACCTAATGAAAAACTGTTTTTT.

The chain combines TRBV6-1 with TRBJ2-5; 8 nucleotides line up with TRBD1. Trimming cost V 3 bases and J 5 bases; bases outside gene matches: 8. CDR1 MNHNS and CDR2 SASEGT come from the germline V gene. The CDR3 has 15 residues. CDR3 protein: CASSETGAVWETQYF. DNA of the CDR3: TGTGCCAGCAGTGAGACAGGGGCGGTGTGGGAGACCCAGTACTTC.

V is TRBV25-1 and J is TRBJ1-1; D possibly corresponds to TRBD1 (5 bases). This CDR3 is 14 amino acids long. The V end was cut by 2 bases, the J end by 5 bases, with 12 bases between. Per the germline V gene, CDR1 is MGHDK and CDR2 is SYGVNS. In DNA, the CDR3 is TGTGCCAGCAGTGAACCCGGGACCAAAACTGAAGCTTTCTTT. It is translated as CASSEPGTKTEAFF.

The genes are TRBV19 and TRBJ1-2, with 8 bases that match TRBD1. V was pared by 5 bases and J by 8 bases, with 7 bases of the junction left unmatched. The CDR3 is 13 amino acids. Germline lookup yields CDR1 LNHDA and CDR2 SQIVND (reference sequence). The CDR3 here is CASSGQGIWGYTF. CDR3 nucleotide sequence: TGTGCCAGTAGTGGACAGGGTATTTGGGGCTACACCTTC.

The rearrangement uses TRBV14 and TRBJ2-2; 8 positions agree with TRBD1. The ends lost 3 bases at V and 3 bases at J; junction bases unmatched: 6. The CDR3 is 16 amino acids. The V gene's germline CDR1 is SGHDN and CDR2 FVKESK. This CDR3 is CASSQAGTGYTGELFF. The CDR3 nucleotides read TGTGCCAGCAGCCAGGCCGGGACAGGTTACACCGGGGAGCTGTTTTTT. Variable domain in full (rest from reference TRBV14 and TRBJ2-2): EAGVTQFPSHSVIEKGQTVTLRCDPISGHDNLYWYRRVMGKEIKFLLHFVKESKQDESGMPNNRFLAERTGGTYSTLKVQPAELEDSGVYFCASSQAGTGYTGELFFGEGSRLTVL.

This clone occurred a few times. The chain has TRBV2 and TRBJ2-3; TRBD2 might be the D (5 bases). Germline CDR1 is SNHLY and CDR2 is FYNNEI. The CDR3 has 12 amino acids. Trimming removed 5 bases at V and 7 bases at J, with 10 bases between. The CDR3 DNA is TGTGCCAGCAGTAAGCTAGCTAATACGCAGTATTTT. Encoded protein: CASSKLANTQYF.

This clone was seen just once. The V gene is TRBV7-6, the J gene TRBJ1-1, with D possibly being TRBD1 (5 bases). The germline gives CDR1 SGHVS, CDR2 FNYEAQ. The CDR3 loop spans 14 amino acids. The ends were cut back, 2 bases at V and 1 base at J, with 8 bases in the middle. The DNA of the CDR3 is TGTGCCAGCAGCTTAAGAGGGACGAACACTGAAGCTTTCTTT. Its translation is CASSLRGTNTEAFF.

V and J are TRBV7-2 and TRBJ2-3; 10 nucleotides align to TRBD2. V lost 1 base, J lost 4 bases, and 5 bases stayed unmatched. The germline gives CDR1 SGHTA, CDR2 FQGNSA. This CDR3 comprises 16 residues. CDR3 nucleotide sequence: TGTGCCAGCAGCTTAGTGTCTAGCGGGAGTCCAGATACGCAGTATTTT. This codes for CASSLVSSGSPDTQYF.

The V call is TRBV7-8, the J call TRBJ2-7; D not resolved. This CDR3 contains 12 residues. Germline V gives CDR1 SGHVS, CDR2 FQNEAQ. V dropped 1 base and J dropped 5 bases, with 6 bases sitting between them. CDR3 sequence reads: CASSLEGHEQYF. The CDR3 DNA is TGTGCCAGCAGCTTAGAAGGCCACGAGCAGTACTTC.

The DNA for the CDR3 is TGTGCCAGTAGTATCGGCCCGCCGGACAGGGATACCCAGTTCTTC. This codes for CASSIGPPDRDTQFF. The genes are TRBV19 and TRBJ2-1; 8 nucleotides match TRBD1. The germline gives CDR1 LNHDA, CDR2 SQIVND (reference sequence). This CDR3 contains 15 residues. V trimming: 3 bases; J trimming: 13 bases; junction bases outside the gene matches: 14. Looking up the rest from reference TRBV19 and TRBJ2-1 gives the full variable domain: DGGITQSPKYLFRKEGQNVTLSCEQNLNHDAMYWYRQDPGQGLRLIYYSQIVNDFQKGDIAEGYSVSREKKESFPLTVTSAQKNPTAFYLCASSIGPPDRDTQFFGPGTRLTVL.

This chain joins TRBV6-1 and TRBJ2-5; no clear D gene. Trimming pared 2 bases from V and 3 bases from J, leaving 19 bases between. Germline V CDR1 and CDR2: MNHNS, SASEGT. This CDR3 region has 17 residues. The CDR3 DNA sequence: TGTGCCAGCAGTGAATCGACCTCTTTAAGCGTGAAAGAGACCCAGTACTTC. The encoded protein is CASSESTSLSVKETQYF.